A selection of T cell receptor beta chains follows, all from one sample in a study of T cell repertoires in cytomegalovirus infection. TCRdb fed the reads into MiXCR, producing one record per CDR3 protein. The table includes hundreds of thousands of distinct CDR3 sequences, 20% to 30% detected once. The sequencing input was CD8+ T cells from PBMCs. These receptors all come from a human donor in good health (CMV status not recorded). Some clones in this sample may be carry-over from other donors' samples. Each CDR3 is given with its conserved first and last residue. The D gene is left open where the match is weak. Clone size appears in some rows only: once, few, many, or a class for an expanded clone.

>TRBV27|few|NA|TRBJ2-1
CASTTGRNEQFF
TGTGCCAGCACCACAGGGAGGAATGAGCAGTTCTTC
>TRBV7-9|NA|NA|TRBJ2-7
CASRSRESSEQYF
TGTGCCAGCAGAAGTAGGGAGAGCTCCGAGCAGTACTTC
>TRBV15|NA|NA|TRBJ2-4
CATSKAGTPKNIQYF
TGTGCCACCAGCAAGGCCGGGACCCCGAAAAACATTCAGTACTTC
>TRBV2|few|TRBD2|TRBJ2-2
CASSGLSSGATNTGELFF
TGTGCCAGCAGTGGGTTGTCTAGCGGGGCCACGAACACCGGGGAGCTGTTTTTT
>TRBV29-1|NA|NA|TRBJ2-1
CSVEDFWGYNEQFF
TGCAGCGTTGAAGATTTTTGGGGTTACAATGAGCAGTTCTTC
>TRBV4-1|NA|NA|TRBJ2-6
CASSHRSSGNVLTF
TGCGCCAGCAGCCACCGGTCCAGTGGCAACGTCCTGACTTTC
>TRBV7-2|many|NA|TRBJ2-3
CASSLDGGVTDTQYF
TGTGCCAGCAGCTTAGATGGAGGGGTTACGGATACGCAGTATTTT
>TRBV4-1|many|NA|TRBJ2-4
CASSQDGQGGNIQYF
TGCGCCAGCAGCCAAGATGGGCAGGGGGGAAACATTCAGTACTTC
>TRBV25-1|NA|NA|TRBJ1-6
CASSVPEQLYNSPLHF
TGTGCCAGCAGTGTACCGGAACAACTTTATAATTCACCCCTCCACTTT
>TRBV7-6|few|NA|TRBJ2-2
CASSQDVGSVGELFF
TGTGCCAGCAGCCAAGACGTAGGAAGTGTCGGGGAGCTGTTTTTT
>TRBV2|once|NA|TRBJ1-2
CASPRDIYGYTF
TGTGCCAGCCCTCGGGACATCTATGGCTACACCTTC
>TRBV7-2|many|NA|TRBJ1-1
CASSPSGGMNTEAFF
TGTGCCAGCAGCCCCAGTGGGGGAATGAACACTGAAGCTTTCTTT
>TRBV20-1|NA|NA|TRBJ1-1
CSAKPVQGKSTEAFF
TGCAGTGCTAAACCGGTGCAGGGAAAGAGCACTGAAGCTTTCTTT
>TRBV5-1|NA|NA|TRBJ2-1
CASSSRGAVRYNEQFF
TGCGCCAGCAGCTCTAGGGGGGCCGTCAGGTACAATGAGCAGTTCTTC
>TRBV5-6|few|NA|TRBJ2-5
CASRKTPVATNQETQYF
TGTGCCAGCAGGAAAACGCCGGTAGCCACTAACCAAGAGACCCAGTACTTC
>TRBV6-2/TRBV6-3|few|NA|TRBJ2-7
CASSTGGTTEQYF
TGTGCCAGCTCGACCGGGGGAACCACCGAGCAGTACTTC
>TRBV15|NA|TRBD2|TRBJ2-1
CATSRELAGGNNEQFF
TGTGCCACCAGCAGAGAGCTAGCGGGGGGGAACAATGAGCAGTTCTTC
>TRBV7-8|many|NA|TRBJ1-5
CASSPGPQPQHF
TGTGCCAGCAGCCCAGGGCCTCAGCCCCAGCATTTT
>TRBV20-1|NA|NA|TRBJ1-1
CSARDREWGPFF
TGCAGTGCTAGAGATCGGGAGTGGGGACCCTTCTTT
>TRBV12-3/TRBV12-4|many|NA|TRBJ2-3
CASSSPYAGDTQYF
TGTGCCAGCAGTTCGCCGTACGCGGGCGATACGCAGTATTTT
>TRBV20-1|NA|TRBD2|TRBJ2-7
CSARPGGSYEQYF
TGCAGTGCTAGACCGGGGGGGTCCTACGAGCAGTACTTC
>TRBV2|few|NA|TRBJ1-2
CASSDGSFYGYTF
TGTGCCAGCAGTGATGGATCCTTCTATGGCTACACCTTC
>TRBV6-4|many|TRBD2|TRBJ2-2
CASSGPPLAENTGELFF
TGTGCCAGCAGTGGCCCGCCCCTAGCGGAGAACACCGGGGAGCTGTTTTTT
>TRBV19|few|NA|TRBJ1-1
CASTLTRVTEAFF
TGTGCCAGTACCCTGACGAGGGTCACTGAAGCTTTCTTT
>TRBV10-3|NA|TRBD1|TRBJ1-4
CAIWTGRNEKLFF
TGTGCCATATGGACAGGAAGAAATGAAAAACTGTTTTTT
>TRBV7-6|many|NA|TRBJ2-5
CASSFGLREETQYF
TGTGCCAGCAGCTTCGGACTGAGGGAGGAGACCCAGTACTTC
>TRBV19|few|NA|TRBJ2-1
CASSLGTVSYNEQFF
TGTGCCAGTAGTCTCGGGACGGTGTCCTACAATGAGCAGTTCTTC
>TRBV27|NA|NA|TRBJ1-2
CASSLYTDSNYGYTF
TGTGCCAGCAGTTTATATACAGACTCTAACTATGGCTACACCTTC
>TRBV6-2/TRBV6-3|few|NA|TRBJ2-3
CASRMGGLRDTQYF
TGTGCCAGCAGGATGGGGGGGCTTAGAGATACGCAGTATTTT
>TRBV4-3|many|NA|TRBJ2-1
CASSQDGQGNNEQFF
TGCGCCAGCAGCCAAGATGGGCAGGGGAACAATGAGCAGTTCTTC
>TRBV7-2|many|NA|TRBJ1-5
CASSPGGGYQPQHF
TGTGCCAGCAGCCCTGGAGGGGGTTATCAGCCCCAGCATTTT
>TRBV2|NA|NA|TRBJ2-1
CASYDRIYNEQFF
TGTGCCAGCTATGACAGGATCTACAATGAGCAGTTCTTC
>TRBV6-5|few|NA|TRBJ2-5
CASSYSWGREAQETQYF
TGTGCCAGCAGTTACTCATGGGGCAGGGAGGCTCAAGAGACCCAGTACTTC
>TRBV6-6|few|NA|TRBJ1-2
CASSSQVLYGYTF
TGTGCCAGCAGTTCCCAAGTCTTGTATGGCTACACCTTC
>TRBV7-2|many|NA|TRBJ2-5
CASRPQGSGETQYF
TGTGCCAGCCGCCCCCAGGGTTCCGGGGAGACCCAGTACTTC
>TRBV20-1|NA|TRBD1|TRBJ1-1
CSAKNQGVWTEAFF
TGCAGTGCTAAGAATCAGGGGGTTTGGACTGAAGCTTTCTTT
>TRBV5-6|few|NA|TRBJ1-1
CASSLASSVTEAFF
TGTGCCAGCAGCTTGGCATCTAGTGTTACTGAAGCTTTCTTT
>TRBV7-2|many|TRBD2|TRBJ2-1
CASSLVTSGIHNEQFF
TGTGCCAGCAGCTTAGTTACTAGCGGGATCCACAATGAGCAGTTCTTC
>TRBV7-8|many|TRBD2|TRBJ2-1
CASSELTARGWTEQFF
TGTGCCAGCAGCGAACTCACAGCGCGGGGGTGGACTGAGCAGTTCTTC
>TRBV6-2/TRBV6-3|NA|NA|TRBJ2-1
CVSSALDRITYGANEQFF
TGTGTCAGCAGTGCGTTGGACAGAATTACCTACGGGGCTAATGAGCAGTTCTTC
>TRBV28|few|TRBD1|TRBJ2-7
CASSPLGTGPHEQYF
TGTGCCAGCAGTCCCCTGGGGACAGGGCCCCACGAGCAGTACTTC